The rows below give T cell receptor beta chains drawn from one sample of a study of blood T cell repertoires in COVID-19. Measured with immunoSEQ multiplex PCR; TCRdb has only the in-frame clones, and not every one. The sample holds some 270,000 clones, approximately 85% seen once. Sequencing was done on a sample of peripheral blood. The receptors derive from a woman older than 75 with COVID-19, enrolled during active disease. The CDR3 runs from the conserved cysteine through the conserved F or W. D genes are given only for firm matches. Clone sizes are given selectively: once, few, many, or a class where the clone is expanded.

abundance,j_gene,d_gene,v_gene,CDR3aa,CDR3nt
NA,TRBJ1-2,NA,TRBV7-2,CASSSGVGTTNYGYTF,TGTGCCAGCAGCTCGGGGGTGGGGACCACTAACTATGGCTACACCTTC
NA,TRBJ1-2,NA,TRBV11-2,CASSSTGSGNYGYTF,TGTGCCAGCAGCTCCACAGGGTCCGGTAACTATGGCTACACCTTC
NA,TRBJ1-4,NA,TRBV5-4,CASSSSATNEKLFF,TGTGCCAGCAGCTCGTCTGCAACTAATGAAAAACTGTTTTTT
once,TRBJ1-2,NA,TRBV2,CASSERAGVQPSSYTF,TGTGCCAGCAGTGAACGGGCGGGGGTGCAGCCATCCAGCTACACCTTC
NA,TRBJ2-6,NA,TRBV7-2,CASTPDSSSGANVLTF,TGTGCCAGCACACCGGACAGTTCCTCTGGGGCCAACGTCCTGACTTTC
NA,TRBJ2-1,TRBD2,TRBV19,CASTHAREGGNEQFF,TGTGCCAGTACCCATGCACGGGAGGGCGGCAATGAGCAGTTCTTC
NA,TRBJ1-2,TRBD1,TRBV5-1,CASTFDPGQGIYGYTF,TGCGCCAGCACCTTTGACCCGGGACAGGGGATCTATGGCTACACCTTC
NA,TRBJ2-2,TRBD2,TRBV3-1/TRBV3-2,CASSQDRRLADYTGELFF,TGTGCCAGCAGCCAAGATAGGAGACTAGCGGATTACACCGGGGAGCTGTTTTTT
NA,TRBJ2-7,TRBD1,TRBV6-5,CASRPDRTVDEQYF,TGTGCCAGCAGACCGGACAGGACGGTGGACGAGCAGTACTTC
NA,TRBJ1-2,TRBD1,TRBV7-9,CASSLGTGDGYTF,TGTGCCAGCAGCTTAGGGACAGGGGATGGCTACACCTTC
NA,TRBJ2-2,NA,TRBV14,CASRRGPGELFF,TGTGCCAGCAGACGTGGGCCCGGGGAGCTGTTTTTT
once,TRBJ1-5,TRBD1,TRBV5-4,CASSRDRDNQPQHF,TGTGCCAGCAGCCGGGACAGAGACAATCAGCCCCAGCATTTT
NA,TRBJ2-1,NA,TRBV5-5,CASSFPTGHNEQFF,TGTGCCAGCAGCTTCCCAACAGGGCACAATGAGCAGTTCTTC
few,TRBJ2-3,TRBD1,TRBV2,CASSHVQGLGTDTQYF,TGTGCCAGCAGCCACGTACAGGGGCTCGGCACAGATACGCAGTATTTT
NA,TRBJ2-2,NA,TRBV28,CASSSFRQREAGELFF,TGTGCCAGCAGTTCATTTAGACAGAGAGAGGCCGGGGAGCTGTTTTTT
NA,TRBJ2-1,NA,TRBV10-2,CASSEMGGPYNEQFF,TGCGCCAGCAGTGAGATGGGGGGGCCTTACAATGAGCAGTTCTTC
NA,TRBJ1-2,TRBD1,TRBV6-6,CASSPTGDYGYTF,TGTGCCAGCAGCCCCACAGGGGACTATGGCTACACCTTC
NA,TRBJ2-7,NA,TRBV28,CASRGIHRVGQQYF,TGTGCCAGCAGGGGAATCCACAGGGTTGGGCAGCAGTACTTC
NA,TRBJ1-5,TRBD1,TRBV6-5,CASRTYGTENQPQHF,TGTGCCAGCAGGACCTACGGGACAGAGAATCAGCCCCAGCATTTT
NA,TRBJ2-5,TRBD1,TRBV5-1,CASSPGQGETQYF,TGCGCCAGCAGCCCTGGACAGGGAGAGACCCAGTACTTC
NA,TRBJ1-2,TRBD1,TRBV6-5,CASRSGTGFDGYTF,TGTGCCAGCAGATCCGGGACAGGGTTTGATGGCTACACCTTC
NA,TRBJ2-1,NA,TRBV5-1,CASSFPGYEQFF,TGCGCCAGCAGCTTCCCCGGGTATGAGCAGTTCTTC
NA,TRBJ1-6,TRBD1,TRBV30,CAWGLTNRGRRNSPLHF,TGTGCCTGGGGACTGACGAACAGGGGGCGCAGGAATTCACCCCTCCACTTT
NA,TRBJ1-3,NA,TRBV11-2,CASRLGVEGNTIYF,TGTGCCAGCAGGCTAGGGGTTGAGGGAAACACCATATATTTT
NA,TRBJ1-4,TRBD1,TRBV4-3,CASSPQGGRNEKLFF,TGCGCCAGCAGCCCTCAGGGGGGTAGGAACGAAAAACTGTTTTTT
once,TRBJ1-3,TRBD1,TRBV5-4,CASSLANRGGNTIYF,TGTGCCAGCAGCTTGGCCAACAGGGGAGGAAACACCATATATTTT
NA,TRBJ1-4,NA,TRBV5-1,CASSLSGGSNEKLFF,TGCGCCAGCAGCTTAAGTGGGGGGTCTAATGAAAAACTGTTTTTT
NA,TRBJ1-2,TRBD1,TRBV20-1,CSASLTGGGYTF,TGCAGTGCTAGTTTGACAGGGGGTGGATACACCTTC
once,TRBJ1-6,TRBD1,TRBV18,CASSPGTGQRSPLHF,TGTGCCAGCTCACCCGGGACAGGGCAGAGGTCACCCCTCCACTTT
few,TRBJ1-2,TRBD1,TRBV6-6,CASSSQTGDYGYTF,TGTGCCAGCAGTTCCCAGACAGGGGACTATGGCTACACCTTC
NA,TRBJ1-3,TRBD1,TRBV13,CASSLGGQGFPGNTIYF,TGTGCCAGCAGCTTAGGGGGACAGGGATTTCCTGGAAACACCATATATTTT
NA,TRBJ2-5,NA,TRBV3-1/TRBV3-2,CASSHTGETQYF,TGTGCCAGCAGCCACACGGGGGAGACCCAGTACTTC
NA,TRBJ2-5,NA,TRBV3-1/TRBV3-2,CASSQAGETQYF,TGTGCCAGCAGCCAGGCGGGGGAGACCCAGTACTTC
NA,TRBJ1-5,NA,TRBV19,CASRGSRGVAQHF,TGTGCCAGTAGGGGATCGCGGGGGGTAGCCCAGCATTTT
NA,TRBJ2-3,TRBD1,TRBV27,CASRPGQGGHTQYF,TGTGCCAGCAGGCCCGGACAGGGGGGTCATACGCAGTATTTT
NA,TRBJ2-1,TRBD1,TRBV5-1,CASSVNSGTGGVNEQFF,TGCGCCAGCAGCGTAAACTCCGGGACAGGGGGAGTCAATGAGCAGTTCTTC
NA,TRBJ1-1,NA,TRBV19,CASSIDQRGRAFF,TGTGCCAGTAGTATAGATCAGAGAGGGCGGGCTTTCTTT
once,TRBJ2-2,TRBD2,TRBV6-5,CASGTSGGAGELFF,TGTGCCAGCGGGACTAGCGGGGGGGCCGGGGAGCTGTTTTTT
NA,TRBJ1-5,NA,TRBV9,CASPPQPAGSKSGQPQHF,TGTGCCAGCCCGCCACAACCGGCAGGGTCCAAGTCAGGCCAGCCCCAGCATTTT
NA,TRBJ2-7,TRBD2,TRBV30,CAWGGLGTYEQYF,TGTGCCTGGGGGGGACTAGGTACGTACGAGCAGTACTTC
NA,TRBJ1-3,NA,TRBV19,CASSPYGSSGNTIYF,TGTGCCAGTAGTCCCTACGGGAGTTCTGGAAACACCATATATTTT
NA,TRBJ1-5,NA,TRBV7-2,CASSLGGIINQPQHF,TGTGCCAGCAGCTTAGGAGGGATAATCAATCAGCCCCAGCATTTT
NA,TRBJ2-2,TRBD1,TRBV18,CASSPRYSIGTGNTGELFF,TGTGCCAGCTCACCTCGGTATAGCATCGGGACAGGGAACACCGGGGAGCTGTTTTTT
once,TRBJ2-2,NA,TRBV11-2,CASSPVSSANTGELFF,TGTGCCAGCAGTCCTGTTTCCAGCGCGAACACCGGGGAGCTGTTTTTT
NA,TRBJ1-2,NA,TRBV28,CASGDAGEGYGYTF,TGTGCCAGCGGCGACGCAGGGGAAGGCTATGGCTACACCTTC
NA,TRBJ1-4,NA,TRBV2,CASKRTDGKLFF,TGTGCCAGCAAAAGGACAGACGGAAAACTGTTTTTT
NA,TRBJ1-1,NA,TRBV3-1/TRBV3-2,CASSQGSKGTEAFF,TGTGCCAGCAGCCAAGGGAGTAAGGGGACTGAAGCTTTCTTT
NA,TRBJ2-7,TRBD2,TRBV5-6,CASSSLTGTSGYEQYF,TGTGCCAGCAGCTCGCTTACCGGGACTAGCGGGTACGAGCAGTACTTC